These 17 T cell receptor beta chains were all obtained from the same sample, sequenced in a study of beta chain features in type 1 diabetes. Of the isolated RNA, all was reverse transcribed, and so the sequenced material was expressed TCRB transcripts. Some clones are missing from TCRdb's copy, which holds only in-frame ones; the method was immunoSEQ multiplex PCR. The sample contains more than 130,000 clones, less than 9% of which appear only once. What was sequenced was central memory CD4+ T cells from blood. The receptor set was obtained from a woman in her 30s in good health.

This clone came up a few times. The chain uses TRBV5-6 and TRBJ2-7, with D perhaps matching TRBD2 (6 bases). The CDR3 covers 15 residues. Trimming cost V 3 bases and J 0 bases, with 13 bases left between them. CDR1 is SGHDT and CDR2 is YYEEEE in the germline V gene. CDR3 residues: CASSSSGLLSYEQYF. Here the CDR3 DNA reads TGTGCCAGCAGCTCCTCGGGACTCCTCTCCTACGAGCAGTACTTC.

DNA of the CDR3: TGTGCCAGCAGTTTAATTTCGAGTGCACGTAATGAGCAGTTCTTC. It codes for CASSLISSARNEQFF. The chain has TRBV28 and TRBJ2-1; D gene ambiguous. Looked up from germline, CDR1 is MDHEN and CDR2 is SYDVKM. This CDR3 region has 15 residues. Trimming cost V 2 bases and J 7 bases, with 15 bases left between them.

This clone was detected ten times or more. The genes are TRBV27 and TRBJ2-4; 12 positions agree with TRBD2. The CDR3 runs to 16 residues. J gave up 4 bases and V 5 bases, and 6 bases lay outside the gene matches. Germline CDR1 MNHEY, CDR2 SMNVEV (reference sequence). CDR3 region: CASSTWTSGEKNIQYF. In DNA, the CDR3 is TGTGCCAGCAGTACTTGGACTAGCGGGGAAAAAAACATTCAGTACTTC.

The J gene is TRBJ2-5, the V gene TRBV29-1; 8 bases fit TRBD2. This CDR3 spans 17 amino acids. In germline, CDR1 is SQVTM, CDR2 ANQGSEA. The V gene end was trimmed by 2 bases and the J gene end by 4 bases; junction bases not matched to a gene: 15. This CDR3 reads CSVERVAGGGRAETQYF. The CDR3 DNA is TGCAGCGTTGAAAGGGTTGCGGGGGGCGGGCGGGCAGAGACCCAGTACTTC.

This clone has more than one count but fewer than ten. CDR3 residues: CASSLWGQGNEQFF. The CDR3 DNA is TGTGCCAGCAGTTTATGGGGACAGGGGAATGAGCAGTTCTTC. The chain is built from TRBV27 and TRBJ2-1; 10 bases are a match to TRBD1. This CDR3 contains 14 residues. Germline V gene data show CDR1 as MNHEY and CDR2 as SMNVEV (reference sequence). J gave up 7 bases and V 1 base, and 1 base lay outside the gene matches.

The CDR3, as DNA: TGTGCCAGTAGTATGGGACAGGGACCCTTGGGCTACACCTTC. Its protein is CASSMGQGPLGYTF. V and J are TRBV19 and TRBJ1-2, with 9 bases fitting TRBD1. The V segment lost 3 bases and the J segment 8 bases; nucleotides outside the gene matches: 7. CDR1 and CDR2 (germline): LNHDA, SQIVND (reference sequence). The CDR3 is 14 amino acids.

Of note for this clone: An end of the junction does not agree with germline; a read error may underlie this. The DNA of the CDR3 is TGCGCCAGCAGCCAAGATCTAATCCAGCGATCCTACAATGAGCAGTTCTTC. Translated: CASSQDLIQRSYNEQFF. The chain combines TRBV11-2 with TRBJ2-1; D is undetermined. Germline-derived CDR1 and CDR2 are SGHAT and FQNNGV. This CDR3 contains 17 residues.

This sequence joins TRBV5-4 and TRBJ2-2, with D possibly TRBD1 on 5 matching bases. This CDR3 has 16 amino acids. The ends were cut back, 3 bases at V and 2 bases at J, with 14 bases in the middle. Germline V gene lookup returns CDR1 SGHNT and CDR2 YYREEE (reference sequence). In nucleotides, the CDR3 is TGTGCCAGCAGCTACAGCTCAGGGTTAAACACCGGGGAGCTGTTTTTT. Protein: CASSYSSGLNTGELFF.

J is TRBJ2-2 and V is TRBV6-5, with 8 bases identical to TRBD2. The ends lost 7 bases at V and 2 bases at J; junction bases unmatched: 6. CDR3 size: 15 residues. CDR1 MNHEY and CDR2 SVGAGI come from the germline V gene. CDR3 nucleotides: TGTGCCAGCACTCCGGGGGGGCTTAACACCGGGGAGCTGTTTTTT. Its protein product is CASTPGGLNTGELFF.

In its sample, this clone was seen a few times. V usage is TRBV7-2 and J usage is TRBJ2-1; TRBD2 aligns across 12 bases. Germline values: CDR1 SGHTA, CDR2 FQGNSA. The CDR3 is made up of 15 amino acids. Trimming removed 4 bases from V and 6 bases from J; junction bases left unmatched: 4. The CDR3 DNA sequence: TGTGCCAGCAGCTCTGCTAGCGGGAGGGGCAATGAGCAGTTCTTC. As protein: CASSSASGRGNEQFF.

This clone has only a few counts. The CDR3 DNA sequence: TGTGCCAGCAGCTTATCGGCAGGGAGGAACGAGCAGTACTTC. Amino acids: CASSLSAGRNEQYF. V is TRBV7-3 and J is TRBJ2-7, with D perhaps TRBD2 (6 bases). Trimming stripped 2 bases from V and 5 bases from J, with 13 bases between. The CDR3 is 14 residues long. The germline V gene encodes CDR1 SGHTA and CDR2 FQGTGA.

V is TRBV29-1 and J is TRBJ1-2; D is uncertain. Germline lookup yields CDR1 SQVTM and CDR2 ANQGSEA. V was clipped by 4 bases and J by 0 bases, with 9 bases between them. The CDR3 has 13 residues. The CDR3 reads CSVVIQANYGYTF. CDR3 bases: TGCAGCGTTGTGATCCAGGCTAACTATGGCTACACCTTC.

This clone was recorded a few times. The gene calls are TRBV7-2 and TRBJ2-1; 9 nucleotides line up with TRBD1. The CDR3 is made up of 17 amino acids. Germline CDR1 and CDR2: SGHTA and FQGNSA. V gave up 4 bases and J gave up 6 bases; unmatched junction bases: 13. CDR3 region: CASSSRSGTGLSNEQFF. The CDR3 region has the DNA TGTGCCAGCAGCTCGCGTTCCGGGACAGGGTTAAGCAATGAGCAGTTCTTC.

In its sample, this clone was seen a few times. The chain is built from TRBV6-1 and TRBJ1-2, with D perhaps matching TRBD1 (5 bases). Germline V gene data show CDR1 as MNHNS and CDR2 as SASEGT. There are 12 residues in the CDR3. V gave up 6 bases and J gave up 8 bases, with 13 bases separating them. The CDR3 sequence is CASRRDSIGYTF. In DNA form, the CDR3 reads TGTGCCAGCAGAAGAGACAGTATCGGCTACACCTTC.

This clone showed up just a few times. The chain uses TRBV7-9 and TRBJ2-1, with 9 nucleotides matching TRBD2. After removal of 1 base from V and 3 bases from J, the junction contained 13 bases not matched to a gene. The CDR3 totals 19 residues. Germline V CDR1 and CDR2: SEHNR, FQNEAQ (reference sequence). CDR3 in DNA: TGTGCCAGCAGCTTAGTTGGCGGGGCGGGAGGGCCGCACTACAATGAGCAGTTCTTC. This codes for CASSLVGGAGGPHYNEQFF.

The chain recombines TRBV6-6 with TRBJ2-1; 10 bases line up with TRBD2. CDR1 is MNHNY and CDR2 is SVGAGI in the germline V gene (reference sequence). The CDR3 consists of 13 residues. V was clipped by 3 bases and J by 15 bases; unmatched bases: 8. CDR3 region: CASSYPGGTSVFF. CDR3 bases: TGTGCCAGCAGTTATCCCGGTGGGACTAGCGTGTTCTTC.

As regards this clone: An end of the junction does not agree with germline; a read error may underlie this. This chain uses TRBV11-2 with TRBJ2-5; 9 nucleotides align to TRBD2. There are 15 residues in the CDR3. Germline loops: CDR1 SGHAT, CDR2 FQNNGV. CDR3 in DNA: TGCGCCAGCAGCCAAGCGGGGGGAGGGGGAGAGACCCAGTACTTC. Residues: CASSQAGGGGETQYF.